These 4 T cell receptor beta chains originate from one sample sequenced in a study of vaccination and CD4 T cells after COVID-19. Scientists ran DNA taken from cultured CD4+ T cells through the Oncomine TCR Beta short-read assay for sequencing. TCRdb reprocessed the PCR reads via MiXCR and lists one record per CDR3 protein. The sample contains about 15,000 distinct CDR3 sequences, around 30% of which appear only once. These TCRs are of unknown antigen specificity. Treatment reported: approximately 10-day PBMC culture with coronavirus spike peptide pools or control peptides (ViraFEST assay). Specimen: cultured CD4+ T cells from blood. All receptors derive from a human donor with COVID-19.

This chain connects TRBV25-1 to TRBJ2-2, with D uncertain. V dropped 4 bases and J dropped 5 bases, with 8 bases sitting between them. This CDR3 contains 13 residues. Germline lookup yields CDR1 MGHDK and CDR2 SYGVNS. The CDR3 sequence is CASSGFGTGELFF. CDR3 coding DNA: TGTGCCAGCAGTGGGTTCGGGACCGGGGAGCTGTTTTTT.

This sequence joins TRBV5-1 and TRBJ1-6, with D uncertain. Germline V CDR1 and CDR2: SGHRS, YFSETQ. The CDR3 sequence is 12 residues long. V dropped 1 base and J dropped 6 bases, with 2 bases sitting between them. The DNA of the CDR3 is TGCGCCAGCAGCTTGCTTAATTCACCCCTCCACTTT. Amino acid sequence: CASSLLNSPLHF. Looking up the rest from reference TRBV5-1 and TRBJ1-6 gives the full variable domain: KAGVTQTPRYLIKTRGQQVTLSCSPISGHRSVSWYQQTPGQGLQFLFEYFSETQRNKGNFPGRFSGRQFSNSRSEMNVSTLELGDSALYLCASSLLNSPLHFGNGTRLTVT.

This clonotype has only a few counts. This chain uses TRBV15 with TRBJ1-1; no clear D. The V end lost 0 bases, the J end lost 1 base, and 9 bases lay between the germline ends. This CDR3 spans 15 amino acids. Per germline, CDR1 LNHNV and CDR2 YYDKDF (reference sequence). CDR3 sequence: CATSREPRSNTEAFF. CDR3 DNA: TGTGCCACCAGCAGAGAGCCGAGATCGAACACTGAAGCTTTCTTT.

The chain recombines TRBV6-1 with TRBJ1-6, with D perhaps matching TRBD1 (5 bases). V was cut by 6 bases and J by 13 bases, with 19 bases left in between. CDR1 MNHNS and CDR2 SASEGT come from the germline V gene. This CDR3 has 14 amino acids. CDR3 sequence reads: CASRARDGSAPLHF. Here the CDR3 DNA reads TGTGCCAGCAGGGCTAGGGACGGTTCGGCTCCCCTCCACTTT.